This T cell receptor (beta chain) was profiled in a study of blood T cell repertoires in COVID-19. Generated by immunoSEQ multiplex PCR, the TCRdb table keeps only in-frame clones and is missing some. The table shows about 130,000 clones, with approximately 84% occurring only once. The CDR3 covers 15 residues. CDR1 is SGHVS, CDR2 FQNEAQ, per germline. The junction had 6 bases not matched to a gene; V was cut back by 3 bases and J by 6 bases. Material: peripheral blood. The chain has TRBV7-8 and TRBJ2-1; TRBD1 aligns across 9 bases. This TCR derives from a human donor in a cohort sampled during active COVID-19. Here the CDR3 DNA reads TGTGCCAGCAGCTTCGTAGGGACAGGGCCCAATGAGCAGTTCTTC. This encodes CASSFVGTGPNEQFF.